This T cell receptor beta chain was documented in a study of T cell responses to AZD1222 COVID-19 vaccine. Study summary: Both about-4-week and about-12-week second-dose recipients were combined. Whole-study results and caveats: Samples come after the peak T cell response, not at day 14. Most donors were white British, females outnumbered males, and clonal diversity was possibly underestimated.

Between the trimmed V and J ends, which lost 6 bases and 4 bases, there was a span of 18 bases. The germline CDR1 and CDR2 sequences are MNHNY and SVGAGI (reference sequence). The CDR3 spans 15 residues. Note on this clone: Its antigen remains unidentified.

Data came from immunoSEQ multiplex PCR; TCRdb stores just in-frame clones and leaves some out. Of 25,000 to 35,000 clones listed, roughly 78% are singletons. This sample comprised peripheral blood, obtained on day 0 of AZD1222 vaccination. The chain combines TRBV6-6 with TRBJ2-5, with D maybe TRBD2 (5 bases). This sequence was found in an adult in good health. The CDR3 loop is CASREDRFMGETQYF. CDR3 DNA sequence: TGTGCCAGCAGGGAGGACCGATTCATGGGAGAGACCCAGTACTTC.